The present T cell receptor (beta chain) was sequenced within a study of identical twins. Germline assignment: CDR1 MNHNS and CDR2 SASEGT. The CDR3 runs to 16 residues. The V and J ends lost 5 bases and 2 bases, in that order; junction bases with no gene match: 8. A few counts support this clonotype. Its antigen is as yet unknown. TCRdb re-derived calls from the 5' RACE reads in MiXCR, one entry per CDR3 protein. The sample records 1.5 million to 2 million distinct CDR3 sequences, less than 40% being singletons. Study results and caveats: Those out-of-frame alpha sequences shared by twins showed an excess of low generation probability. Out-of-frame beta chain sequences displayed weaker excess sharing between twins.

The source of this sequence is a newborn girl in good health. The V gene is TRBV6-1, the J gene TRBJ2-7; TRBD1 agrees at 11 bases. The sample consisted of cord blood. CDR3 loop: CASSQSGTGGPYEQYF. For the CDR3, the DNA is TGTGCCAGCAGTCAATCCGGGACAGGGGGTCCCTACGAGCAGTACTTC.